The 24 T cell receptor beta chains in this list originate from one sample, sequenced in a study of T cell repertoires in cytomegalovirus infection. Via MiXCR, TCRdb re-called the reads, giving one row per CDR3 protein. The top ten clones hold over 15% of a sample with roughly 230,000 distinct CDR3 sequences, 22% of them seen once. The material sequenced was CD8+ T cells from PBMCs. The receptors derive from a human donor in good health (CMV status not recorded). Some clones in this sample may be carry-over from other donors' samples.

The chain is built from TRBV27 and TRBJ2-1; 13 nucleotides line up with TRBD2. This CDR3 spans 16 amino acids. The trim removed 1 base at V and 9 bases at J, leaving 6 bases unmatched. Germline V gives CDR1 MNHEY, CDR2 SMNVEV (reference sequence). This CDR3 reads CASSLLLAGGPVEQFF. The CDR3, as DNA: TGTGCCAGCAGTTTATTACTAGCGGGGGGGCCCGTTGAGCAGTTCTTC.

This clonotype was counted only a few times. The rearrangement joins TRBV7-9 to TRBJ1-1, with TRBD1 matching over 7 bases. This CDR3 is 16 amino acids long. The germline V gene has CDR1 SEHNR and CDR2 FQNEAQ (reference sequence). V lost 5 bases to trimming and J lost 2 bases; unmatched junction nucleotides: 11. The CDR3: CASSRTGQSKNTEAFF. The CDR3, as DNA: TGTGCCAGCAGCAGGACGGGACAGTCGAAAAACACTGAAGCTTTCTTT. The full variable domain, completed using reference TRBV7-9 and TRBJ1-1, is DTGVSQNPRHKITKRGQNVTFRCDPISEHNRLYWYRQTLGQGPEFLTYFQNEAQLEKSRLLSDRFSAERPKGSFSTLEIQRTEQGDSAMYLCASSRTGQSKNTEAFFGQGTRLTVV.

This rearrangement joins TRBV12-3 or TRBV12-4 to TRBJ2-2, with 11 bases fitting TRBD1. V dropped 6 bases and J dropped 5; count of bases not matched to a gene: 8. The CDR3 is made up of 16 amino acids. The CDR3 here is CASSPPGTGGTGELFF. The CDR3 DNA reads as TGTGCCAGCAGCCCGCCTGGGACAGGGGGAACCGGGGAGCTGTTTTTT.

The chain combines TRBV7-9 with TRBJ1-1; the match to TRBD1 covers 10 bases. Trimming took 5 bases from V and 3 from J; bases not matched to a gene: 12. Germline V CDR1 and CDR2: SEHNR, FQNEAQ (reference sequence). This CDR3 is 17 amino acids long. CDR3 nucleotides: TGTGCCAGCAGCACCCAGGGACAGGGGATTTTGGACACTGAAGCTTTCTTT. It is translated as CASSTQGQGILDTEAFF.

The rearrangement joins TRBV2 to TRBJ1-1; TRBD1 matches at 12 bases. J was trimmed by 2 bases and V by 8 bases; bases with no gene match: 9. Looked up from germline, CDR1 is SNHLY and CDR2 is FYNNEI. This CDR3 region has 16 residues. The CDR3 nucleotides read TGTGCCAGCGGGACCGGGACAGGGGGCCGCAACACTGAAGCTTTCTTT. Protein sequence: CASGTGTGGRNTEAFF.

This clonotype was counted a few times. The rearrangement links TRBV10-2 to TRBJ2-1; TRBD2 agrees at 9 bases. CDR1 and CDR2 from the germline V gene are WSHSY and SAAADI. V was clipped by 3 bases and J by 6 bases; unmatched bases: 6. The CDR3 loop spans 15 amino acids. CDR3 residues: CASSEGGGALNEQFF. DNA for the CDR3: TGCGCCAGCAGTGAAGGCGGGGGGGCCCTCAATGAGCAGTTCTTC.

This clonotype was recorded many times. This rearrangement joins TRBV20-1 to TRBJ2-7; D remains ambiguous. The length of the CDR3 is 12 residues. In germline, CDR1 is DFQATT, CDR2 SNEGSKA (reference sequence). The V end lost 2 bases, the J end lost 8 bases, and 13 bases lay between the germline ends. The CDR3 sequence: CSARPVSHQQYF. CDR3 DNA: TGCAGTGCTAGACCCGTCTCGCACCAGCAGTACTTC.

This clonotype has just a few counts. This chain links TRBV2 with TRBJ2-7, with 7 nucleotides matching TRBD1. CDR1 SNHLY and CDR2 FYNNEI come from the germline V gene. Trimming took 6 bases from V and 3 from J; bases not matched to a gene: 8. This CDR3 comprises 14 residues. CDR3 region: CASSIGTGDYEQYF. The CDR3 DNA reads as TGTGCCAGCAGCATTGGTACAGGGGACTACGAGCAGTACTTC. Complete variable domain (other parts from reference TRBV2 and TRBJ2-7): EPEVTQTPSHQVTQMGQEVILRCVPISNHLYFYWYRQILGQKVEFLVSFYNNEISEKSEIFDDQFSVERPDGSNFTLKIRSTKLEDSAMYFCASSIGTGDYEQYFGPGTRLTVT.

This clonotype was counted only a few times. The gene calls are TRBV27 and TRBJ1-1; a possible D gene is TRBD1 (5 bases). V was cut by 4 bases and J by 8 bases, with 14 bases left in between. The CDR3 runs to 13 residues. Germline values: CDR1 MNHEY, CDR2 SMNVEV (reference sequence). CDR3 loop: CASSSGSFEEAFF. CDR3 sequence (DNA): TGTGCCAGCAGTTCAGGGTCCTTCGAGGAAGCTTTCTTT.

CDR3 sequence: CSVYLTGEETQYF. The CDR3 DNA reads as TGCAGCGTTTACCTCACAGGGGAAGAGACCCAGTACTTC. The genes are TRBV29-1 and TRBJ2-5; 7 nucleotides line up with TRBD1. The CDR3 runs 13 residues. J lost 3 bases, V lost 5 bases, and 6 bases had no gene match. CDR1 is SQVTM and CDR2 is ANQGSEA in the germline V gene.

In this sample, this clonotype turned up a few times. The chain links TRBV29-1 to TRBJ1-1; the D gene is possibly TRBD1 (6 bases). The germline gives CDR1 SQVTM, CDR2 ANQGSEA. This CDR3 has 15 amino acids. Trimming took 4 bases from V and 5 from J, leaving 20 bases between them. CDR3 sequence: CSVATPTGAETEAFF. The CDR3 region has the DNA TGCAGCGTTGCGACGCCGACGGGGGCGGAGACTGAAGCTTTCTTT.

This clonotype has more than one count but fewer than ten. The J gene is TRBJ2-7, the V gene TRBV24-1, with D perhaps TRBD2 (6 bases). The germline CDR1 and CDR2 sequences are KGHDR and SFDVKD. The CDR3 loop spans 13 amino acids. Trimming stripped 4 bases from V and 2 bases from J, with 8 bases between. DNA for the CDR3: TGTGCCACCAGTGAGGGGGAGGCCTACGAGCAGTACTTC. Its translation: CATSEGEAYEQYF.

The chain couples TRBV6-2 or TRBV6-3 to TRBJ2-6, with D possibly matching TRBD2 (7 bases). This CDR3 contains 16 residues. CDR1 MNHEY and CDR2 SVGEGT come from the germline V gene. The V and J ends lost 4 bases and 4 bases respectively, with 14 bases between them. The CDR3 protein is CASSWGGARGANVLTF. CDR3 nucleotides: TGTGCCAGCAGTTGGGGGGGGGCGCGAGGGGCCAACGTCCTGACTTTC.

V and J are TRBV28 and TRBJ2-1; tentative D call: TRBD2 (5 bases). V was clipped by 3 bases and J by 9 bases, with 15 bases between them. CDR1 and CDR2 (germline): MDHEN, SYDVKM. The CDR3 has 14 amino acids. The CDR3 nucleotides are TGTGCCAGCAGTTTCCCGGGGTCGGCGGGTGAGCAGTTCTTC. Its protein product is CASSFPGSAGEQFF.

Many counts were recorded for this clonotype. This chain uses TRBV7-2 with TRBJ2-5; 9 bases are shared with TRBD2. The germline V gene has CDR1 SGHTA and CDR2 FQGNSA. Trimming at V came to 3 bases and at J to 0 bases, leaving 2 bases not matched to a gene. The CDR3 extends over 15 amino acids. The CDR3 here is CASSLRGGDQETQYF. CDR3 DNA: TGTGCCAGCAGCTTGCGGGGGGGCGACCAAGAGACCCAGTACTTC.

This chain links TRBV20-1 with TRBJ1-2, with D uncertain. Germline loops: CDR1 DFQATT, CDR2 SNEGSKA (reference sequence). The CDR3 length is 16 residues. Trimming stripped 0 bases from V and 5 bases from J, with 19 bases between. CDR3 sequence reads: CSARDGEAPSWYGYTF. For the CDR3, the DNA is TGCAGTGCTAGAGATGGGGAAGCCCCGTCGTGGTATGGCTACACCTTC.

Regarding this clonotype: A much larger clone differs from this one at a single base, so this may be a read error. The J gene is TRBJ2-2, the V gene TRBV7-8; 7 bases line up with TRBD2. The CDR3 runs to 15 residues. Germline V gene sequence: CDR1 SGHVS, CDR2 FQNEAQ. The CDR3 DNA reads as TGTGCCAGCAGCCCCGGGACTACAAACACCGGGAAGCTGTTTTTT. Translating gives CASSPGTTNTGKLFF.

This clonotype was found a few times. The chain couples TRBV5-1 to TRBJ1-5; D possibly corresponds to TRBD1 (5 bases). Germline assignment: CDR1 SGHRS and CDR2 YFSETQ. V was pared by 1 base and J by 0 bases, with 8 bases between. The CDR3 runs 15 residues. The CDR3 bases are TGCGCCAGCAGCTTGTGGGGGAATAGCAATCAGCCCCAGCATTTT. Residues: CASSLWGNSNQPQHF.

V and J are TRBV28 and TRBJ1-1; D gene ambiguous. Trimming stripped 5 bases from V and 8 bases from J, with 12 bases between. Germline loops: CDR1 MDHEN, CDR2 SYDVKM. CDR3 length: 12 residues. CDR3 amino acids: CASSPPLREAFF. Written as DNA, the CDR3 is TGTGCCAGCAGTCCCCCCCTAAGGGAAGCTTTCTTT.

This chain uses TRBV28 with TRBJ2-3, with D possibly matching TRBD1 (6 bases). The V end lost 3 bases, the J end lost 2 bases, and 12 bases lay between the germline ends. The germline CDR1 and CDR2 sequences are MDHEN and SYDVKM. The CDR3 has 15 amino acids. CDR3 DNA: TGTGCCAGCAGTTTCCCAGGGGACCACACAGATACGCAGTATTTT. Translation: CASSFPGDHTDTQYF.

This clonotype has only a few counts. The chain employs TRBV12-3 or TRBV12-4 and TRBJ2-3; D possibly corresponds to TRBD1 (6 bases). CDR3 length equals 14 residues. The ends were cut back, 2 bases at V and 6 bases at J, with 12 bases in the middle. The CDR3 DNA reads as TGTGCCAGCAGTTTACAGGGGCCTTCGGATACGCAGTATTTT. Amino acid sequence: CASSLQGPSDTQYF.

In nucleotides, the CDR3 is TGCGCCAGCAGCCGCATGGGAGGGACCGGGGAGCTGTTTTTT. This codes for CASSRMGGTGELFF. This sequence joins TRBV5-1 and TRBJ2-2, with 7 bases that match TRBD2. The V gene's germline CDR1 is SGHRS and CDR2 YFSETQ. The V segment lost 4 bases and the J segment 5 bases; nucleotides outside the gene matches: 5. This CDR3 comprises 14 residues. Together with reference TRBV5-1 and TRBJ2-2, the CDR3 gives the full variable domain: KAGVTQTPRYLIKTRGQQVTLSCSPISGHRSVSWYQQTPGQGLQFLFEYFSETQRNKGNFPGRFSGRQFSNSRSEMNVSTLELGDSALYLCASSRMGGTGELFFGEGSRLTVL.

The J gene is TRBJ1-2, the V gene TRBV6-8; TRBD1 might be the D (6 bases). The length of the CDR3 is 13 residues. Trimming took off 5 bases at V and 8 bases at J, with 15 bases between the two ends. CDR1 and CDR2 from the germline V gene are MNHGY and SAAAGT. The CDR3 coding sequence is TGTGCCAGCAGTGGGGGCGGGGCCTTCGGCTACACCTTC. Translating it yields CASSGGGAFGYTF.

This sequence joins TRBV29-1 and TRBJ2-7; the match to TRBD1 covers 8 bases. CDR3 length: 17 residues. V was pared by 0 bases and J by 2 bases, with 12 bases of the junction left unmatched. The germline gives CDR1 SQVTM, CDR2 ANQGSEA. The CDR3, as DNA: TGCAGCGTTGAAGATGGTACAACCGGGACAGGTCCCTACGAGCAGTACTTC. It yields the protein CSVEDGTTGTGPYEQYF.